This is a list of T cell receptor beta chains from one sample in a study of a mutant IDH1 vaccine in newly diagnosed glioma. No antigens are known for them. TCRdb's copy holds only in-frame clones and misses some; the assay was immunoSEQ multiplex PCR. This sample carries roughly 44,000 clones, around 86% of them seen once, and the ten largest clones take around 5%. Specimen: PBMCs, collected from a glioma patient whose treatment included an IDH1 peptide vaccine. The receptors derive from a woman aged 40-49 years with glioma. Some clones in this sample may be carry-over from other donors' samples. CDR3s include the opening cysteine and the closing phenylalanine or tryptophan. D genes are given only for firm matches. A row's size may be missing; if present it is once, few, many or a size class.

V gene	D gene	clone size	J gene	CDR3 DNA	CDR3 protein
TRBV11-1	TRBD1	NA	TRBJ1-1	TGTGCCAGCAGCGTCCGCAGGGGGCGCACTGAAGCTTTCTTT	CASSVRRGRTEAFF
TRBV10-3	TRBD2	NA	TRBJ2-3	TGTGCCATCAGTGGGACTAGCTTCCGAGATACGCAGTATTTT	CAISGTSFRDTQYF
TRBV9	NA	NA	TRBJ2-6	TGTGCCAGCAAGGCCACCCCTAGAAGAGTCTCTGGGGCCAACGTCCTGACTTTC	CASKATPRRVSGANVLTF
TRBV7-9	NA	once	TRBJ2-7	TGTGCCAGCAGCTCCCCTGAGGTCTACGAGCAGTACTTC	CASSSPEVYEQYF
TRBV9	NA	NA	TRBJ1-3	TGTGCCAGCAGCGTAGACAGGACCGACTCTGGAAACACCATATATTTT	CASSVDRTDSGNTIYF
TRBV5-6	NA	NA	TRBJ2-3	TGTGCCAGCAGCTTACCGAGCACAGATACGCAGTATTTT	CASSLPSTDTQYF
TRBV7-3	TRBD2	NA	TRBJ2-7	TGTGCCAGCAGCCCACGACTAGCGGGAGTGAGTGAGCAGTACTTC	CASSPRLAGVSEQYF
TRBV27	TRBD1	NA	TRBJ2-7	TGTGCCAGCAGTCCCTCGACAGGGCCCTCCTACGAGCAGTACTTC	CASSPSTGPSYEQYF
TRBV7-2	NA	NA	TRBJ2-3	TGTGCCAGCAGCCCCGTGGGCCGCTTCACAGATACGCAGTATTTT	CASSPVGRFTDTQYF
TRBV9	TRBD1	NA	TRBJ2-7	TGTGCCAGCAGCGTGGATCCGACAGGGCGCTACGAGCAGTACTTC	CASSVDPTGRYEQYF
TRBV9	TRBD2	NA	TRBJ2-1	TGTGCCAGCAGCGTAGAGCTAGCGGGGGGGGATGAGCAGTTCTTC	CASSVELAGGDEQFF
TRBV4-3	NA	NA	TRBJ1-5	TGCGCCAGCAGCCAAGACAGGAATCAGCCCCAGCATTTT	CASSQDRNQPQHF
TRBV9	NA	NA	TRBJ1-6	TGTGCCAGCAGCTTCTCAGGGGAAGGCAATTCACCCCTCCACTTT	CASSFSGEGNSPLHF
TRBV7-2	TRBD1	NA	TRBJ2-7	TGTGCCAGCAGCTTAGTTCCAGGGGGAGATCACGAGCAGTACTTC	CASSLVPGGDHEQYF
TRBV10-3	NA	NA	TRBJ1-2	TGTGCCATCTACGAACTTCAGGGGACTGACTATGGCTACACCTTC	CAIYELQGTDYGYTF
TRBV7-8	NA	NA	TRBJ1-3	TGTGCCAGCAGCCGACAGGCGTACTCTGGAAACACCATATATTTT	CASSRQAYSGNTIYF
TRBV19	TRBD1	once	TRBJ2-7	TGTGCCAGTAGCCAGACAGGGGCAGGCTACGAGCAGTACTTC	CASSQTGAGYEQYF
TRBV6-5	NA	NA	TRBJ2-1	TGTGCCAGCAGTCCCAGGTACGACAATGAGCAGTTCTTC	CASSPRYDNEQFF
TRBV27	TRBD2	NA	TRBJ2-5	TGTGCCAGCAGTCCCCCCCGGCTAGCGGGAGGGAGGGAGACCCAGTACTTC	CASSPPRLAGGRETQYF
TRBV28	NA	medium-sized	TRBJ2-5	TGTGCCAGCAGTTCAGGACGGAGCCAAGAGACCCAGTACTTC	CASSSGRSQETQYF
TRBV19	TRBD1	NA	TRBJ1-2	TGTGCCAGTAGCTTTGACAGGGCCTATGGCTACACCTTC	CASSFDRAYGYTF
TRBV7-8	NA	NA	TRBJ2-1	TGTGCCAGCAGCCGCGACAGGCGTGAGCAGTTCTTC	CASSRDRREQFF
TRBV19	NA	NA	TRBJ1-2	TGTGCCAGTAGTATCTCCACAGGAGAATATGGCTACACCTTC	CASSISTGEYGYTF
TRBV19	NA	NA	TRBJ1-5	TGTGCCAGTACCCCCGTTTGGGGGGTGTCTGATCAGCCCCAGCATTTT	CASTPVWGVSDQPQHF
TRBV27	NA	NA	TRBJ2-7	TGTGCCAGCAGTTTAACGGCCAACCCTAACTACGAGCAGTACTTC	CASSLTANPNYEQYF
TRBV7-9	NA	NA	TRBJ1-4	TGTGCCAGCAGCCCACCCCGGAGGGGCCGGACTAATGAAAAACTGTTTTTT	CASSPPRRGRTNEKLFF
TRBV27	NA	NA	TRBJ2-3	TGTGCCAGCAGTTTATCGTGGGGGCGAGGGGATACGCAGTATTTT	CASSLSWGRGDTQYF
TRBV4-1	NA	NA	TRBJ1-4	TGCGCCAGCAGCACCCGACATTGGGAAGGGGAAAAACTGTTTTTT	CASSTRHWEGEKLFF
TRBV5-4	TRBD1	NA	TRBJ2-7	TGTGCCAGCAGCCCCGGGACAGGGGGGTACGAGCAGTACTTC	CASSPGTGGYEQYF
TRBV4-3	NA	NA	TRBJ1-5	TGCGCCAGCAGCCAAGGGACAGCGGCCTACAATCAGCCCCAGCATTTT	CASSQGTAAYNQPQHF
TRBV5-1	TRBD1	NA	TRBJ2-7	TGCGCCAGCAGCTTGGACGGGACAGGTTTGAAGCAGTACTTC	CASSLDGTGLKQYF
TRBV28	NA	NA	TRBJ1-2	TGTGCCAGCAGTATGCAAGGGCTTGCAGACCCACTTAATGGCTACACCTTC	CASSMQGLADPLNGYTF
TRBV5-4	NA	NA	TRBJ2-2	TGTGCCAGCAGCTTGGACCCGCTACGGGCCGGGGAGCTGTTTTTT	CASSLDPLRAGELFF
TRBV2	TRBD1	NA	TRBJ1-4	TGTGCCAGCCAAGGACAGGTCGGTAATGAAAAACTGTTTTTT	CASQGQVGNEKLFF
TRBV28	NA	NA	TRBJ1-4	TGTGCCAGCATCTCGGGGCAGGGCGGGGAAAAACTGTTTTTT	CASISGQGGEKLFF
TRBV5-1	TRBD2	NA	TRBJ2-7	TGCGCCAGCAGCTTTGGTTCGGGGGGGAGCGAGCAGTACTTC	CASSFGSGGSEQYF